What follows are 3 T cell receptor beta chains derived from one specimen sequenced in a study of blood T cell repertoires in COVID-19 (dated by TCRdb to about 2020). Library prep was done by the immunoSEQ multiplex PCR assay. As stored in TCRdb, this immuneACCESS dataset retains in-frame rearrangements with V and J assigned. A fraction of the clones does not appear; measured against another copy, unresolved V genes explain less than half of the discrepancy, and the remainder lacks a known reason. The sample table holds about 130,000 clones, of which around 77% were seen once. Approximately 11% of the sample comes from the top ten. The source material was peripheral blood. These receptors all stem from a human donor in a cohort sampled during active COVID-19.

This clone was seen just once. J is TRBJ2-1 and V is TRBV24-1, with D possibly matching TRBD2 (7 bases). CDR1 and CDR2 from the germline V gene are KGHDR and SFDVKD. The CDR3 is 13 amino acids. V was clipped by 9 bases and J by 8 bases, with 16 bases between them. The CDR3 DNA reads as TGTGCCACCTGGGGGGGGGCTAGCGATGAGCAGTTCTTC. Its protein is CATWGGASDEQFF.

Here the CDR3 reads CASSQSGQGYGYTF. The CDR3 DNA is TGTGCCAGCAGCCAGAGCGGACAGGGGTATGGCTACACCTTC. The chain combines TRBV14 with TRBJ1-2, with 9 nucleotides matching TRBD1. The germline V gene encodes CDR1 SGHDN and CDR2 FVKESK. J was trimmed by 5 bases and V by 3 bases; bases with no gene match: 4. The CDR3 loop spans 14 amino acids.

The chain links TRBV7-9 to TRBJ2-3; tentatively, D is TRBD1 (5 bases). The ends were cut back, 5 bases at V and 14 bases at J, with 5 bases in the middle. CDR3 length: 8 residues. From germline, CDR1 is SEHNR and CDR2 FQNEAQ (reference sequence). The CDR3 region has the DNA TGTGCCAGCAGCGACAGGTATTTT. This codes for CASSDRYF.